Listed below are T cell receptor beta chains from one sample, sequenced in a study of blood T cell repertoires in COVID-19. Generated by immunoSEQ multiplex PCR, the TCRdb table keeps only in-frame clones and is missing some. The data show more than 250,000 clones, around 91% seen once. What was sequenced was PBMCs or T cells enriched from blood (not recorded which). Source of these receptors: a young woman with acute COVID-19. Both conserved end residues are part of each CDR3. D genes are given only for firm matches. Size tells how often a clone was seen (once, few, many) or the class of an expanded clone, and some rows leave it out.

size,J,D,V,DNA,CDR3
-,TRBJ1-3,-,TRBV10-2,TGCGCCAGCAGTGAGTCGACTCTTAAGCCGGCAGGGGATGGAAACACCATATATTTT,CASSESTLKPAGDGNTIYF
-,TRBJ1-4,-,TRBV5-1,TGCGCCAGCCGCCCGACAGCAACTAATGAAAAACTGTTTTTT,CASRPTATNEKLFF
-,TRBJ1-1,-,TRBV6-5,TGTGCCAGCAGACCGCACAGGGCCGGTGAAGCTTTCTTT,CASRPHRAGEAFF
few,TRBJ1-5,-,TRBV19,TGTGCCAGTAAGGCGGCCGGGGTTGACAATCAGCCCCAGCATTTT,CASKAAGVDNQPQHF
once,TRBJ1-2,-,TRBV5-4,TGTGCCAGCAGCTTGATGCGATACCAAAGGGAGGGCCTTAACTATGGCTACACCTTC,CASSLMRYQREGLNYGYTF
-,TRBJ2-7,TRBD2,TRBV5-6,TGTGCCAGCAGCTTGAGGGCGGGAGGGCCCCCGGCGTCCTTC,CASSLRAGGPPASF
-,TRBJ1-1,TRBD1,TRBV5-5,TGTGCCAGCAGCTTGGTAGGGGGCCAGGGGACTGAAGCTTTCTTT,CASSLVGGQGTEAFF
-,TRBJ1-1,TRBD1,TRBV14,TGTGCCAGCAGCCCCCTCTACAGGGGAGATAAGGGACGGCGTGACACTGAAGCTTTCTTT,CASSPLYRGDKGRRDTEAFF
-,TRBJ2-7,TRBD2,TRBV28,TGTGCCAGCAGTCCTGGGACTAGCGGGCTCTACGAGCAGTACTTC,CASSPGTSGLYEQYF
-,TRBJ2-3,TRBD2,TRBV30,TGTGCCTGGAGTAAAAGACTAGCGTCGGTTCATACGCAGTATTTT,CAWSKRLASVHTQYF
-,TRBJ1-4,TRBD1,TRBV5-1,TGCGCCAGCTCTAGACAGGGTACTGAAAAACTGTTTTTT,CASSRQGTEKLFF
-,TRBJ2-5,TRBD2,TRBV10-1,TGCGCCAGCAGTGACGCGGGGGATCGACGAGAGACCCAGTACTTC,CASSDAGDRRETQYF
-,TRBJ2-2,TRBD2,TRBV5-6,TGTGCCAGCAGCTCCGCCGGGCGGGGGAAGACCGGGGAGCTGTTTTTT,CASSSAGRGKTGELFF
-,TRBJ2-6,-,TRBV24-1,TGTGCCACCAGTGATCCATCCGGGACACGGGAAAGTGGGGCCAACGTCCTGACTTTC,CATSDPSGTRESGANVLTF
-,TRBJ2-1,-,TRBV29-1,TGCAGCGTTGCCCCGGTTACCTCCTACAATGAGCAGTTCTTC,CSVAPVTSYNEQFF
-,TRBJ2-6,-,TRBV18,TGTGCCAGCTCCCCGAGACAGGAGGCCAACGTCCTGACTTTC,CASSPRQEANVLTF
-,TRBJ1-6,-,TRBV9,TGTGCCAGTGGCGGACAGCTAAATCACCCCCTCCACTTT,CASGGQLNHPLHF
-,TRBJ1-5,TRBD1,TRBV19,TGTGCCAGTAGTCAAACAGGGGGACCCAATCAGCCCCAGCATTTT,CASSQTGGPNQPQHF
once,TRBJ2-1,TRBD2,TRBV27,TGTGCCACCACTAGCGGGAGTTCCTACAATGAGCAGTTCTTC,CATTSGSSYNEQFF
-,TRBJ2-1,-,TRBV4-1,TGCGCCAGCAGCCAAGTGGTAGTAGCCGGGAATGAGCAGTTCTTC,CASSQVVVAGNEQFF
-,TRBJ2-7,-,TRBV14,TGTGCCAGCAGCTCGGTAACAGGGACCTACGAGCAGTACTTC,CASSSVTGTYEQYF
once,TRBJ2-7,-,TRBV9,TGTGCCAGCAGCGTAGGAATCGGGTACGAGCAGTACTTC,CASSVGIGYEQYF
few,TRBJ1-5,-,TRBV2,TGTGCCAGCAGGGACTTCAGCGGCGGTATCAATCAGCCCCAGCATTTT,CASRDFSGGINQPQHF
-,TRBJ2-1,TRBD1,TRBV7-8,TGTGCCAGCAGCATAGAATCAGGGGGTAGGTACAATGAGCAGTTCTTC,CASSIESGGRYNEQFF
few,TRBJ1-2,TRBD1,TRBV29-1,TGCAGCACAGGACAGGATGCCTATGGCTACACCTTC,CSTGQDAYGYTF
-,TRBJ2-7,TRBD1,TRBV5-5,TGTGCCAGCAGCACGGACAGGAATAACTACGAGCAGTACTTC,CASSTDRNNYEQYF
once,TRBJ1-2,TRBD1,TRBV6-5,TGTGCCAGCAGTTACTCGAACGCACAGGGGGCGTGGGGCTACACCTTC,CASSYSNAQGAWGYTF
many,TRBJ2-7,-,TRBV19,TGTGCCAGTAGAAACGGGAACGGCGACGAGCAGTACTTC,CASRNGNGDEQYF
-,TRBJ2-1,TRBD1,TRBV27,TGTGCCAGCAGTTGGACGGGACAGGGACGGGGAGCTACCTACAATGAGCAGTTCTTC,CASSWTGQGRGATYNEQFF
-,TRBJ2-1,TRBD2,TRBV5-1,TGCGCCAGCAGCCGGGAGGACCCCAATGAGCAGTTCTTC,CASSREDPNEQFF
-,TRBJ2-5,-,TRBV3-1/TRBV3-2,TGTGCCAGCAGCCACAAGACCGACAGTCTTCAAGAGACCCAGTACTTC,CASSHKTDSLQETQYF
-,TRBJ1-3,-,TRBV9,TGTGCCAGCAGCGTATCTGACACATCTGGAAACACCATATATTTT,CASSVSDTSGNTIYF
-,TRBJ2-5,TRBD1,TRBV27,TGTGCCAGCAGTCCCTTCCTTTCACATACCAGGGGGCGGCAAGAGACCCAGTACTTC,CASSPFLSHTRGRQETQYF
once,TRBJ2-1,TRBD2,TRBV10-3,TGTGCCATCAGTAGGACTAGCGGGAGCCGTGGGAGCTCCTACAATGAGCAGTTCTTC,CAISRTSGSRGSSYNEQFF
few,TRBJ2-7,-,TRBV27,TGTGCCAGCAGTCTAGGTGGACTCGTTTCGTACGAGCAGTACTTC,CASSLGGLVSYEQYF
-,TRBJ2-2,-,TRBV5-4,TGTGCCAGCAGCTTGTTTCAAACGGGAGACACCGGGGAGCTGTTTTTT,CASSLFQTGDTGELFF
-,TRBJ2-1,-,TRBV27,TGTGCCAGCACCCCTCTGCCGAGCTCCTACAATGAGCAGTTCTTC,CASTPLPSSYNEQFF
few,TRBJ2-7,-,TRBV6-5,TGTGCCAGCAGTCCAGGGGTCACCATCTACGAGCAGTACTTC,CASSPGVTIYEQYF
-,TRBJ1-1,-,TRBV12-5,TGTGCTAGTGGTCTCGGATTCAGGGGCAACACTGAAGCTTTCTTT,CASGLGFRGNTEAFF
-,TRBJ2-3,-,TRBV7-3,TGTGCCAGCAGCACGCAGAATACAGATACGCAGTATTTT,CASSTQNTDTQYF
-,TRBJ1-4,TRBD1,TRBV19,TGTGCCAGTAGAGTAGGGGAACCGGGACAGGAAAATGAAAAACTGTTTTTT,CASRVGEPGQENEKLFF
few,TRBJ2-1,-,TRBV12-3/TRBV12-4,TGTGCCAGCGGCTACAGGGTGGGCAATGAGCAGTTCTTC,CASGYRVGNEQFF
-,TRBJ1-6,TRBD1,TRBV3-1/TRBV3-2,TGTGCCAGCAGCGTCGGACAGGGTTCAGCCTATAATTCACCCCTCCACTTT,CASSVGQGSAYNSPLHF
once,TRBJ2-7,TRBD2,TRBV4-1,TGCGCCAGCAGCCAACCCTACACTAGCGGGAGCTCCTACGAGCAGTACTTC,CASSQPYTSGSSYEQYF
once,TRBJ1-1,-,TRBV30,TGTGCCTGGAGTGTACTCAGGGACACTGAAGCTTTCTTT,CAWSVLRDTEAFF
-,TRBJ2-7,-,TRBV11-2,TGTGCCAGCAGCATTAGTACGGGGGGCCCCTACGAGCAGTACTTC,CASSISTGGPYEQYF
few,TRBJ1-5,-,TRBV19,TGTGCCAGTAGTATTGGCAGGGATCGCGGCAATCAGCCCCAGCATTTT,CASSIGRDRGNQPQHF
-,TRBJ2-7,-,TRBV28,TGTGCCACAGGACTTAACTCCTACGAGCAGTACTTC,CATGLNSYEQYF
-,TRBJ1-1,-,TRBV7-2,TGTGCCAGCAGCTTAGTCCCAGGGCCTGAAGCTTTCTTT,CASSLVPGPEAFF
-,TRBJ2-5,-,TRBV19,TGTGCCAGTAGATCACCCGGAGGGCGGAAGCAAGAGACCCAGTACTTC,CASRSPGGRKQETQYF
-,TRBJ1-1,-,TRBV7-9,TGTGCCAGCAGCCCTGTGTGGGGGCCCCTCACTGAAGCTTTCTTT,CASSPVWGPLTEAFF
-,TRBJ2-2,TRBD2,TRBV5-5,TGTGCCAGCAGCCCCATGCCTTATGGACTAGCGGGAGATCACACCGGGGAGCTGTTTTTT,CASSPMPYGLAGDHTGELFF
few,TRBJ2-7,TRBD1,TRBV5-1,TGCGCCAGCAGCGGCAAAGGACAGGGGTCCCCCGAAGACTACGAGCAGTACTTC,CASSGKGQGSPEDYEQYF